This passage covers 6 T cell receptor beta chains from one sample sequenced in a study of metastatic and nonmetastatic thyroid tumors. All patients reached thyroid surgery having received no treatment beforehand. TCRdb reanalyzed the PCR reads via MiXCR. This sample yields tens of thousands of clones, of which roughly a quarter are seen a single time; 9.6% belongs to the top ten. The sample was blood. Receptors were obtained from a female donor with papillary thyroid cancer or a benign thyroid nodule (not recorded which). Some clones in this sample may be carry-over from other donors' samples.

About this clone: Without the conserved terminal phenylalanine or tryptophan, this CDR3 likely stems from a read error. This chain uses TRBV9 with TRBJ2-6; D remains ambiguous. Germline V gene sequence: CDR1 SGDLS, CDR2 YYNGEE. The CDR3 spans 15 residues. The CDR3 reads CASSVKSSGSNVLTL. The DNA of the CDR3 is TGTGCCAGCAGCGTCAAAAGCTCTGGGTCCAACGTCCTGACTCTC.

This clone was picked up many times. The chain uses TRBV9 and TRBJ1-2; no definite D call. This CDR3 is built from 15 residues. V lost 0 bases to trimming and J lost 6 bases, with 15 bases between them. Germline V gives CDR1 SGDLS, CDR2 YYNGEE. The CDR3 reads CASSVGRVQGNGYTF. The CDR3 bases are TGTGCCAGCAGCGTAGGGCGGGTTCAAGGAAATGGCTACACCTTC.

Notes on this clone: Since the CDR3 does not end with the conserved phenylalanine or tryptophan, this likely comes from a read error. The gene calls are TRBV7-3 and TRBJ1-5; no reliable D call. The CDR3 has 13 residues. Trimming shortened V by 4 bases and J by 9 bases, and 13 bases separated the two germline ends. Per the germline V gene, CDR1 is SGHTA and CDR2 is FQGTGA. In nucleotides, the CDR3 is TGTGCCAGCAGCTCATCGTCGGAGGCGCCCCAGCATCTT. This translates into CASSSSSEAPQHL.

The chain joins TRBV30 to TRBJ1-1; D ambiguous. Trimming took off 3 bases at V and 1 base at J, with 3 bases between the two ends. The germline V gene has CDR1 GTSNPN and CDR2 SVGIG (reference sequence). The CDR3 totals 11 residues. This CDR3 reads CAWRRNTEAFF. The CDR3, as DNA: TGTGCCTGGAGACGGAACACTGAAGCTTTCTTT.

On this clone itself: At one of its ends the junction is not consistent with the germline gene, which may arise from a read error. This sequence joins TRBV19 and TRBJ1-5; D gene unclear. The germline gives CDR1 LNHDA, CDR2 SQIVND (reference sequence). The CDR3 sequence is 16 residues long. The CDR3 DNA sequence: TGTGCCATTAGTCGTAGGGTCTCGTATAGCAATCAGCCCCAGCATTTT. It specifies CAISRRVSYSNQPQHF.

This clone appeared many times. V usage is TRBV30 and J usage is TRBJ1-6; no firm D call. The ends were cut back, 1 base at V and 7 bases at J, with 8 bases in the middle. Germline values: CDR1 GTSNPN, CDR2 SVGIG (reference sequence). This CDR3 spans 13 amino acids. The chain's CDR3 is CAWSESSNSPLHF. CDR3 in DNA: TGTGCCTGGAGTGAAAGTTCCAATTCACCCCTCCACTTT.